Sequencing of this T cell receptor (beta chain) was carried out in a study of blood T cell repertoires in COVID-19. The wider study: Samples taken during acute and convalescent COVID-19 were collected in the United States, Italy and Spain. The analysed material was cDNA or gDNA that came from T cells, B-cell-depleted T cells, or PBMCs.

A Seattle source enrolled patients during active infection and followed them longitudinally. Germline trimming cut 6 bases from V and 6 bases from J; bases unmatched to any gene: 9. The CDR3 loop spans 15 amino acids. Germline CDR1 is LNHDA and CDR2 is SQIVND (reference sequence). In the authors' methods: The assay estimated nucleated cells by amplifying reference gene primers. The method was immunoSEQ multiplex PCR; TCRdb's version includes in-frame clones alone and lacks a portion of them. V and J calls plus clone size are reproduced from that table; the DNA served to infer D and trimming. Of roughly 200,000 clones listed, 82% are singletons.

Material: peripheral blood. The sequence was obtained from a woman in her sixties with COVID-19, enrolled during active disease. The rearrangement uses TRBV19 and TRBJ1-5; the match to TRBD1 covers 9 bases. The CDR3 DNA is TGTGCCAGTAGCAGCACAGGGGGCAGGGGTCAGCCCCAGCATTTT. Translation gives CASSSTGGRGQPQHF.